The 27 T cell receptor beta chains reported below all come from one sample, sequenced in a study of T cell clonality in common variable immunodeficiency. Libraries were prepared by immunoSEQ multiplex PCR; TCRdb keeps only in-frame clonotypes and omits some of them. The sample yields roughly 32,000 clones, without any singletons. Source material: peripheral blood mononuclear cells. The receptors here all came from a person aged 18 to 75 in good health.

This clone was counted many times. Read sequence stops 3 residues before the CDR3 end, and the germline J gene provides the missing end. The rearrangement joins TRBV30 to TRBJ1-4, with 8 bases that match TRBD1. This CDR3 contains 14 residues. CDR1 and CDR2 from the germline V gene are GTSNPN and SVGIG (reference sequence). This CDR3 is CAWSIRRGPGRLFF. The DNA read from the CDR3 is TGTGCCTGGAGTATACGCAGGGGGCCGGGCCGA.

This clone was seen many times. The CDR3 is cut off 3 residues early in the read; its end comes from the germline J gene. The chain recombines TRBV13 with TRBJ2-7; 7 bases match TRBD2. CDR1 and CDR2 (germline): PRHDT, FYEKMQ (reference sequence). The CDR3 is made up of 13 amino acids. The J segment lost 5 bases and the V segment lost 0 bases, leaving 1 base of the junction unmatched. CDR3 in amino acids: CASSLGTSNEQYF. The CDR3 bases that were read are TGTGCCAGCAGCTTAGGGACTAGCAACGAG.

Concerning this clone itself: The read gets to within 3 residues of the CDR3 end, and the germline J gene fills in the rest. The rearrangement links TRBV7-9 to TRBJ2-4; TRBD1 aligns across 7 bases. CDR3 size: 14 residues. CDR1 and CDR2 (germline): SEHNR, FQNEAQ (reference sequence). The CDR3 region is CASSLSYRGSGQYF. The CDR3 bases that were read are TGTGCCAGCAGCTTATCGTACAGGGGTTCCGGT.

This clone showed up many times. The missing CDR3 end, 3 residues past where the read stops, is filled in from the germline J gene. This chain links TRBV7-9 with TRBJ2-7; no firm D call. The germline V gene encodes CDR1 SEHNR and CDR2 FQNEAQ (reference sequence). The CDR3 loop spans 14 amino acids. V was shortened by 8 bases and J by 6 bases, with 20 bases between the two germline ends. The CDR3 bases that were read are TGTGCCAGCGGTTTCGACTGGTCTTCGGTCGAG. It specifies CASGFDWSSVE. The whole CDR3 protein reads CASGFDWSSVEQYF.

This clone was seen at least ten times. The read terminates 3 residues before the CDR3 end, so the remaining end is supplied by the germline J gene. The V call is TRBV12-3 or TRBV12-4, the J call TRBJ2-7; D is unclear. This CDR3 region has 11 residues. The V end was cut by 7 bases, the J end by 3 bases, with 7 bases between. The DNA read from the CDR3 is TGTGCCAGCACCGGTAACTACGAG. Its translation is CASTGNYE. The full CDR3 is CASTGNYEQYF.

In regard to this clone: The CDR3 end falls 3 residues outside the read, so it is completed with the germline J gene. The chain employs TRBV5-1 and TRBJ2-7; tentatively, D is TRBD2 (6 bases). The germline V and J ends were trimmed by 6 bases and 5 bases, with 24 bases remaining between them. The CDR3 spans 16 residues. Germline V gene lookup returns CDR1 SGHRS and CDR2 YFSETQ. CDR3 loop: CASTPDLAGGTNEQYF. CDR3 bases read: TGCGCCAGCACCCCGGATCTAGCCGGGGGTACTAACGAG.

This clone appeared many times. The read is 3 residues too short to cover the CDR3 end, so that end is filled in from the germline J gene. The genes are TRBV2 and TRBJ2-3; 11 bases are a match to TRBD2. The germline V gene has CDR1 SNHLY and CDR2 FYNNEI. There are 15 residues in the CDR3. Trimming at V came to 5 bases and at J to 6 bases, leaving 7 bases not matched to a gene. The part of the CDR3 DNA that was read is TGTGCCAGCAGTCCCTGGGGACTAGCGGAGGATACG. Its protein product is CASSPWGLAEDT. The whole CDR3 sequence is CASSPWGLAEDTQYF.

Ten or more counts support this clone. The read gets to within 3 residues of the CDR3 end, and the germline J gene fills in the rest. The chain couples TRBV20-1 to TRBJ2-7; D possibly corresponds to TRBD2 (5 bases). CDR1 and CDR2 from the germline V gene are DFQATT and SNEGSKA (reference sequence). Trimming removed 3 bases from V and 5 bases from J, with 14 bases in between. The CDR3 is made up of 13 amino acids. The sequenced CDR3 bases are TGCAGTGCTAGGAGAGGGTTTCAGGACGAG. The encoded protein is CSARRGFQDE. The whole CDR3 is CSARRGFQDEQYF.

This clone was counted many times. Read coverage stops 3 residues before the CDR3 terminus; the germline J gene supplies the remainder. The V call is TRBV7-2, the J call TRBJ2-2; no reliable D call. The ends were cut back, 4 bases at V and 5 bases at J, with 8 bases in the middle. The CDR3 runs 13 residues. Germline values: CDR1 SGHTA, CDR2 FQGNSA. Here the CDR3 reads CASSYRRTGELFF. CDR3 bases read: TGTGCCAGCAGCTACCGTCGGACCGGGGAG.

On this clone itself: The read comes to an end 3 residues before the CDR3 does, leaving the germline J gene to fill in the end. This chain links TRBV7-2 with TRBJ2-7, with 10 nucleotides matching TRBD1. The CDR3 covers 15 residues. After removal of 5 bases from V and 3 bases from J, the junction contained 7 bases not matched to a gene. The germline V gene has CDR1 SGHTA and CDR2 FQGNSA. Here the CDR3 reads CASSGGTGAGYEQYF. CDR3 DNA (partial): TGTGCCAGCAGCGGGGGGACAGGGGCAGGCTACGAG.

This clone was counted between two and nine times. Sequencing ends 3 residues short of the CDR3 end; the germline J gene provides the rest. The rearrangement joins TRBV30 to TRBJ1-1; D unclear. The germline gives CDR1 GTSNPN, CDR2 SVGIG (reference sequence). This CDR3 is built from 12 residues. The CDR3 loop reads CAWGSLAGAAFF. The CDR3 DNA, read in part, is TGTGCCTGGGGGTCTCTAGCGGGAGCA.

This clone showed up many times. At one of its ends the junction is not consistent with the germline gene, which may arise from a read error. With the read ending 3 residues before the CDR3 end, the germline J gene is used to fill in that end. This rearrangement joins TRBV30 to TRBJ2-7, with a weak D call TRBD2 (6 bases). Germline lookup yields CDR1 GTSNPN and CDR2 SVGIG (reference sequence). The CDR3 is 12 amino acids. The sequenced part of the CDR3 DNA is TGTGCCTGGATCCGGGACTCCCACGAG. Its translation: CAWIRDSHE. In full, the CDR3 reads CAWIRDSHEQYF.

This clone was recorded many times. The sequenced fragment ends 3 residues before the CDR3 boundary, so the rest is inferred from the germline J gene. This chain links TRBV5-4 with TRBJ1-1, with 7 bases lining up with TRBD1. The CDR3 runs to 14 residues. The J segment lost 0 bases and the V segment lost 4 bases, leaving 3 bases of the junction unmatched. Per the germline V gene, CDR1 is SGHNT and CDR2 is YYREEE (reference sequence). The sequenced part of the CDR3 DNA is TGTGCCAGCAGCCGGGACAGACTGAACACTGAA. Translation gives CASSRDRLNTE. The complete CDR3 sequence is CASSRDRLNTEAFF.

This clone was picked up many times. The read stops 3 residues short of the end of the CDR3; the missing end is completed from the germline J gene. V gene TRBV7-2 combines with J gene TRBJ1-5; D is unresolved. Germline V gene sequence: CDR1 SGHTA, CDR2 FQGNSA. There are 14 residues in the CDR3. The V gene lost 3 bases and the J gene lost 0 bases, with 6 bases spanning the gap. The CDR3 sequence is CASSFSYSNQPQHF. The sequenced part of the CDR3 DNA is TGTGCCAGCAGCTTCTCTTATAGCAATCAGCCC.

This clone was picked up many times. The read falls 3 residues short of the CDR3 end, and the missing part is taken from the germline J gene. The chain is built from TRBV30 and TRBJ2-3; 8 nucleotides align to TRBD2. J gave up 6 bases and V 4 bases, and 3 bases lay outside the gene matches. CDR1 GTSNPN and CDR2 SVGIG come from the germline V gene (reference sequence). This CDR3 region has 12 residues. CDR3 DNA (partial): TGTGCCTGGACGACTAGCGCGGATACG. Its protein product is CAWTTSADT. The complete CDR3 sequence is CAWTTSADTQYF.

This clone was seen only a few times. With the read ending 3 residues before the CDR3 end, the germline J gene is used to fill in that end. The chain recombines TRBV19 with TRBJ1-5; TRBD1 matches 8 bases. Germline values: CDR1 LNHDA, CDR2 SQIVND (reference sequence). Trimming at V came to 5 bases and at J to 6 bases, leaving 9 bases not matched to a gene. The CDR3 spans 15 residues. The CDR3 region is CASSASQGAVQPQHF. The sequenced part of the CDR3 DNA is TGTGCCAGTAGTGCCTCTCAGGGGGCGGTTCAGCCC.

This clone has just a few counts. The CDR3 end falls 3 residues outside the read, so it is completed with the germline J gene. The chain has TRBV5-4 and TRBJ2-7; 10 bases match TRBD1. The trim removed 4 bases at V and 5 bases at J, leaving 9 bases unmatched. The CDR3 runs 15 residues. Germline CDR1 reads SGHNT; CDR2 reads YYREEE (reference sequence). The CDR3 bases that were read are TGTGCCAGCAGCCCTCCGGGACAGGGGACACACGAG. Its protein is CASSPPGQGTHE. The entire CDR3 reads CASSPPGQGTHEQYF. Full variable domain (remainder filled in from reference TRBV5-4 and TRBJ2-7): ETGVTQSPTHLIKTRGQQVTLRCSSQSGHNTVSWYQQALGQGPQFIFQYYREEENGRGNFPPRFSGLQFPNYSSELNVNALELDDSALYLCASSPPGQGTHEQYFGPGTRLTVT.

This clone was recorded at least ten times. Sequence at one end of the junction differs from germline and may be a read error. Sequencing ends 3 residues short of the CDR3 end; the germline J gene provides the rest. The chain carries TRBV11-3 and TRBJ2-3, with a possible D match to TRBD2 (6 bases). Germline-derived CDR1 and CDR2 are SGHNT and YENEEA. The CDR3 is 14 residues long. The sequenced part of the CDR3 DNA is TGTGCCAGCAGCCTAGAGCGGGGCACAGATACG. Its protein is CASSLERGTDT. The entire CDR3 sequence reads CASSLERGTDTQYF.

This clone was seen many times. The DNA ends 3 residues before the CDR3 does, and the rest of the CDR3 is filled in from the germline J gene. J is TRBJ1-6 and V is TRBV5-1; possible D gene TRBD1, 6 bases. The V end lost 5 bases, the J end lost 7 bases, and 13 bases lay between the germline ends. CDR1 and CDR2 (germline): SGHRS, YFSETQ. This CDR3 spans 14 amino acids. The CDR3 sequence is CASRSGQSNSPLHF. The sequenced part of the CDR3 DNA is TGCGCCAGCAGGTCCGGACAGTCCAATTCACCC.

This clone appeared many times. The CDR3 extends 3 residues past the end of the read, so its final part is completed from the germline J gene. The rearrangement uses TRBV5-5 and TRBJ1-5; 8 positions agree with TRBD1. The CDR3 is 14 residues long. Trimming cost V 3 bases and J 5 bases; bases outside gene matches: 4. Germline CDR1 and CDR2: SGHKS and YYEKEE (reference sequence). Partial CDR3 DNA: TGTGCCAGCAGCTCCTCGACAGGGGATCAGCCC. Protein sequence: CASSSSTGDQP. In full, the CDR3 is CASSSSTGDQPQHF.

This clone was picked up a small number of times. Read sequence stops 3 residues before the CDR3 end, and the germline J gene provides the missing end. V gene TRBV13 combines with J gene TRBJ1-1; D is ambiguous. Trimming stripped 6 bases from V and 0 bases from J, with 11 bases between. CDR3 length: 14 residues. CDR1 is PRHDT, CDR2 FYEKMQ, per germline (reference sequence). The CDR3 DNA, read in part, is TGTGCCAGCAGTCTGAGGTTACTGAACACTGAA. This codes for CASSLRLLNTE. The entire CDR3 protein reads CASSLRLLNTEAFF.

The sample holds many counts of this clone. The CDR3 is cut off 3 residues early in the read; its end comes from the germline J gene. The J gene is TRBJ2-1, the V gene TRBV6-1; 10 bases map to TRBD2. V lost 4 bases to trimming and J lost 7 bases; unmatched junction nucleotides: 7. The CDR3 spans 15 residues. The germline V gene has CDR1 MNHNS and CDR2 SASEGT. The CDR3 is CASSGELAGKNEQFF. The CDR3 DNA, read in part, is TGTGCCAGCAGTGGAGAACTAGCGGGAAAAAATGAG.

Details on this clone: The sequence runs out 3 residues before the end of the CDR3; the remainder is reconstructed from the germline J gene. This chain connects TRBV5-1 to TRBJ2-5, with a weak D call TRBD2 (6 bases). Germline V gene lookup returns CDR1 SGHRS and CDR2 YFSETQ. V lost 4 bases and J lost 2, with 12 bases in between. This CDR3 is built from 14 residues. The CDR3 loop is CASSGGPSQETQYF. The CDR3 DNA, read in part, is TGCGCCAGCAGCGGAGGGCCTTCACAAGAGACC.

Ten or more counts support this clone. The DNA ends 3 residues before the CDR3 does, and the rest of the CDR3 is filled in from the germline J gene. This chain uses TRBV18 with TRBJ1-1, with D perhaps TRBD1 (5 bases). This CDR3 comprises 13 residues. Deletions cut 3 bases from V and 3 bases from J, with 8 bases between. CDR1 is KGHSH, CDR2 LQKENI, per germline. CDR3 sequence: CASSPMTDTEAFF. CDR3 bases read: TGTGCCAGCTCACCCATGACAGACACTGAA. Full variable domain (outside the CDR3, taken from reference TRBV18 and TRBJ1-1): NAGVMQNPRHLVRRRGQEARLRCSPMKGHSHVYWYRQLPEEGLKFMVYLQKENIIDESGMPKERFSAEFPKEGPSILRIQQVVRGDSAAYFCASSPMTDTEAFFGQGTRLTVV.

There are many counts of this clone. The CDR3 end falls 3 residues outside the read, so it is completed with the germline J gene. The chain carries TRBV30 and TRBJ1-2, with no clear D. The CDR3 covers 10 residues. Germline V gene sequence: CDR1 GTSNPN, CDR2 SVGIG (reference sequence). This chain's CDR3 is CACSPGGYTF. The CDR3 DNA, read in part, is TGTGCCTGTAGCCCTGGGGGC.

This clone came up a few times. The sequenced fragment ends 3 residues before the CDR3 boundary, so the rest is inferred from the germline J gene. The chain is built from TRBV10-2 and TRBJ2-7; 8 bases align to TRBD1. With 7 bases clipped from V and 3 bases from J, the junction kept 2 bases outside the gene matches. The length of the CDR3 is 12 residues. Looked up from germline, CDR1 is WSHSY and CDR2 is SAAADI. Incomplete CDR3 DNA: TGCGCCAGCACCGGACAGGGCTACGAG. This gives the protein CASTGQGYE. The whole CDR3 protein is CASTGQGYEQYF.

This clone was counted ten times or more. The read ends 3 residues early relative to the CDR3; the germline J gene fills the gap. The V and J genes are TRBV14 and TRBJ2-3; 14 nucleotides line up with TRBD2. The CDR3 consists of 18 residues. Germline CDR1 is SGHDN and CDR2 is FVKESK. The sequenced part of the CDR3 DNA is TGTGCCAGCAGCCAAGCACTGGGAGGACTAGCGGGAGGAGAGACG. Translating it yields CASSQALGGLAGGET. In full, the CDR3 is CASSQALGGLAGGETQYF.